This TCR beta chain was obtained from a study of identical twins. Per the germline V gene, CDR1 is ENHRY and CDR2 is SYGVKD. The CDR3 totals 15 residues. V lost 6 bases and J lost 2; bases outside the gene matches: 6. TCRdb re-derived calls from the 5' RACE reads in MiXCR, one entry per CDR3 protein. This sample yields roughly 750,000 distinct CDR3 sequences, of which about 20% are seen a single time; more than 4% belongs to the top ten. These data also featured in a second study, about T cells expressing NK-cell markers. This second study says: As a fraction of CD8+ T cells, dominant NKG2C+ clonotypes reached about 1.0-8% in six donors. Several donors likewise had their CD3+CD56-NKG2C+ fraction led by these clonotypes. The study left the HCMV specificity of expanded NKG2C+ T cell clones unresolved.

The sample consisted of PBMCs. V gene TRBV10-3 combines with J gene TRBJ2-7; 11 positions match TRBD2. The clonotype comes from a woman under 30 in good health. CDR3 sequence: CAISELAGVTYEQYF. CDR3 bases: TGTGCCATCAGCGAACTAGCGGGAGTGACCTACGAGCAGTACTTC.